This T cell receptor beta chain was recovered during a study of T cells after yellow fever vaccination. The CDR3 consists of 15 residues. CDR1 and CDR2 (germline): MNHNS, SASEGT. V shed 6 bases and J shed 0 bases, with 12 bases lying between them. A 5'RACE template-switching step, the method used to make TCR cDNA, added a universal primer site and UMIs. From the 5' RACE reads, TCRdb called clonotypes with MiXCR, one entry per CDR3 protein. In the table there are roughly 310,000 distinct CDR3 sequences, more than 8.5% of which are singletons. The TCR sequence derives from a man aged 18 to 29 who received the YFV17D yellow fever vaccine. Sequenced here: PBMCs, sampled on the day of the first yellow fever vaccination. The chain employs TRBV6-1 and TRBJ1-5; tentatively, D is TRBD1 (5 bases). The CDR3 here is CASSHGGYSNQPQHF. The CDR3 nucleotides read TGTGCCAGCAGCCACGGGGGATATAGCAATCAGCCCCAGCATTTT.